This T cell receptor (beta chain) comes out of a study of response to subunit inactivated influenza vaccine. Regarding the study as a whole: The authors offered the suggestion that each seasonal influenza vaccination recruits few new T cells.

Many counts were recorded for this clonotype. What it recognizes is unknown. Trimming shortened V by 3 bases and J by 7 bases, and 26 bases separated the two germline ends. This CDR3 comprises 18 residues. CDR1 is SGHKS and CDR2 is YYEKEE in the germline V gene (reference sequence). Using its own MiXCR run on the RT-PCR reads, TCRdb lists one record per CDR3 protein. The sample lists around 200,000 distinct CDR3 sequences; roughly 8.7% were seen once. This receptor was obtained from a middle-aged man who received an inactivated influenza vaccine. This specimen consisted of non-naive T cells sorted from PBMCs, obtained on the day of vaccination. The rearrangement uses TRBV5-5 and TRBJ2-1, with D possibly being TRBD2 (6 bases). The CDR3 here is CASSSLALRFGSRNEQFF. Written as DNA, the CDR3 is TGTGCCAGCAGCTCCCTAGCCCTGCGGTTCGGGAGTAGGAATGAGCAGTTCTTC. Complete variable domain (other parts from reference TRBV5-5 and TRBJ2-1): DAGVTQSPTHLIKTRGQQVTLRCSPISGHKSVSWYQQVLGQGPQFIFQYYEKEERGRGNFPDRFSARQFPNYSSELNVNALLLGDSALYLCASSSLALRFGSRNEQFFGPGTRLTVL.